Included here is one T cell receptor beta chain sequence, with context. As yet, its antigen is unknown. V was clipped by 4 bases and J by 4 bases; unmatched bases: 9. CDR1 and CDR2 from the germline V gene are SQVTM and ANQGSEA. The CDR3 runs 14 residues. This entry comes from a study of identical twins. General observations from the study: Shared out-of-frame alpha sequences (those common to twins) showed excess low generation probability. The more abundant beta clonotypes in cord blood had fewer insertions, and memory repertoires did not show this. Model-predicted out-of-frame TCR alpha sharing fell below observed values in monozygotic twins.

Template switching added a universal primer binding site, and final cDNA carried unique molecular identifiers. In TCRdb, the 5' RACE reads were re-called with MiXCR into one record per CDR3 protein. The sample yields 450,000 to 650,000 distinct CDR3 sequences, about 16% seen once. This same sample was also taken into another study, of yellow fever vaccine responses in identical twins.

This TCR came from a woman in her late teens or twenties in good health. The sequencing sample was made of CD4+ T cells sorted from blood. This chain joins TRBV29-1 and TRBJ2-5; TRBD1 matches at 7 bases. CDR3 nucleotides: TGCAGCGTTGGAGGACAGGCGTTCGGAGAGACCCAGTACTTC. It encodes CSVGGQAFGETQYF.